The T cell receptor beta chain described here comes from a study of neurological immune-mediated disorders. Study-level points and caveats: No expanded-clone CDR3 amino acid sequence recurred across subjects, suggesting private TCR-beta repertoires. In HTLV-1-associated myelopathy, TCR clonal expansion was greatest, and in multiple sclerosis it was least, below healthy controls.

Trimming took 5 bases from V and 0 from J; bases not matched to a gene: 11. Germline lookup yields CDR1 MNHEY and CDR2 SMNVEV (reference sequence). This CDR3 has 18 residues. This clonotype has ten or more counts. Its matching antigen is unknown. The cDNA was produced through 5'RACE with 10-nucleotide random UMIs. TCRdb ran MiXCR on the 5' RACE reads and lists one entry per CDR3 protein. The sample lists 20,000 to 25,000 distinct CDR3 sequences, 10% occurring once. This chain uses TRBV27 with TRBJ1-4, with 8 bases identical to TRBD1. The source of this sequence is a woman aged 60-70 years with HTLV-1-associated myelopathy (HAM/TSP). Sample: PBMCs. CDR3 loop: CASSGSGTGLATNEKLFF. The CDR3 DNA reads TGTGCCAGCAGTGGCTCCGGGACAGGTCTTGCAACTAATGAAAAACTGTTTTTT.